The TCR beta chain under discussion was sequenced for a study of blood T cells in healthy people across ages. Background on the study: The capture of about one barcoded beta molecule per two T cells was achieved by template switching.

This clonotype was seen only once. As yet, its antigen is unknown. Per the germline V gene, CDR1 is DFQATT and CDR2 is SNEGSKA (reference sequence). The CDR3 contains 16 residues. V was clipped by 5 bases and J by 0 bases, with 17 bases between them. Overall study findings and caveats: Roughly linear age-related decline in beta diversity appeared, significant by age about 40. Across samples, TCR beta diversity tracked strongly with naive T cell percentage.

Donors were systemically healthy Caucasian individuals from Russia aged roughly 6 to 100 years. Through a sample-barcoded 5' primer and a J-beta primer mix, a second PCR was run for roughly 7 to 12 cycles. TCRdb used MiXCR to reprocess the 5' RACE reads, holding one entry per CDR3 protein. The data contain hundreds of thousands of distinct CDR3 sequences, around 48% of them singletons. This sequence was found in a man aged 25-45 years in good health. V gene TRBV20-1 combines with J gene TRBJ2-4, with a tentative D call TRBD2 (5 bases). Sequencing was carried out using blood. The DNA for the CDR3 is TGCAGTGCTGGTGGTCTACGGGGTCTAGCCAAAAACATTCAGTACTTC. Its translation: CSAGGLRGLAKNIQYF.